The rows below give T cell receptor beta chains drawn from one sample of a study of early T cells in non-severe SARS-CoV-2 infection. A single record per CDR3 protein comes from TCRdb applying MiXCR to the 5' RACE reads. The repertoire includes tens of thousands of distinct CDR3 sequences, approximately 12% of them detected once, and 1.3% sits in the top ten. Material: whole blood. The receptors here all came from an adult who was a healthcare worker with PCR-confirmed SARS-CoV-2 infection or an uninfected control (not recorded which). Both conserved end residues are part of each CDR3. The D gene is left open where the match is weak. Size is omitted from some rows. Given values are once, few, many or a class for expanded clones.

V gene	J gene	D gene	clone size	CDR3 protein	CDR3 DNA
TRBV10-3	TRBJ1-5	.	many	CAISEFSGSNQPQHF	TGTGCCATCAGTGAGTTTTCAGGGAGCAATCAGCCCCAGCATTTT
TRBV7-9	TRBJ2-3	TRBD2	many	CASSFWTSGRRTDTQYF	TGTGCCAGCAGCTTCTGGACTAGCGGGAGGCGCACAGATACGCAGTATTTT
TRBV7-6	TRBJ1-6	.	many	CASSLRNESPLHF	TGTGCCAGCAGCCTGCGTAACGAATCACCCCTCCACTTT
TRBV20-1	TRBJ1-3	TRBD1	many	CSAPDRENGNTIYF	TGCAGTGCTCCTGACAGGGAGAATGGAAACACCATATATTTT
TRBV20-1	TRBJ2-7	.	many	CSAQAGYYEQYF	TGCAGTGCTCAAGCAGGGTACTACGAGCAGTACTTC
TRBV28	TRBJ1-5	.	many	CASSLLNQPQHF	TGTGCCAGCAGTTTATTAAATCAGCCCCAGCATTTT
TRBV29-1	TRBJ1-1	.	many	CSVIDLNTEAFF	TGCAGCGTCATTGATTTGAACACTGAAGCTTTCTTT
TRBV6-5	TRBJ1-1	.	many	CASRNFGNTEAFF	TGTGCCAGCCGTAACTTCGGAAACACTGAAGCTTTCTTT
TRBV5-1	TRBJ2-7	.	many	CASSLATGPPGEQYF	TGCGCCAGCAGCTTGGCGACAGGACCCCCCGGCGAGCAGTACTTC
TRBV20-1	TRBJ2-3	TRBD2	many	CSTTSGGRTDTQYF	TGCAGTACCACTAGCGGGGGGCGCACAGATACGCAGTATTTT
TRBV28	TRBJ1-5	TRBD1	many	CASSLYWGQGGDQPQHF	TGTGCCAGCAGTTTATATTGGGGGCAGGGGGGCGATCAGCCCCAGCATTTT
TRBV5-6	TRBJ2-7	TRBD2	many	CASSSKTGAGTSGSRGEQYF	TGTGCCAGCAGCTCAAAGACAGGGGCAGGGACTAGCGGGAGCCGCGGCGAGCAGTACTTC
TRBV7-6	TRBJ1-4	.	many	CASRAGDEKLFF	TGTGCCAGCAGGGCAGGTGATGAAAAACTGTTTTTT
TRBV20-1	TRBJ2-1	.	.	CSARDKGNEQFF	TGCAGTGCTAGAGACAAAGGCAATGAGCAGTTCTTC
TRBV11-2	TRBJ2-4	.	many	CASSLGGPKNIQYF	TGTGCCAGCAGCTTAGGGGGACCGAAAAACATTCAGTACTTC
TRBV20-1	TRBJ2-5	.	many	CSALAGKQETQYF	TGCAGTGCTCTCGCGGGTAAACAAGAGACCCAGTACTTC
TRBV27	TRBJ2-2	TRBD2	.	CASSLSVVAGARGTGELFF	TGTGCCAGCAGTTTATCCGTGGTAGCGGGGGCCCGAGGCACCGGGGAGCTGTTTTTT
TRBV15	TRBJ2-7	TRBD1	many	CATSKDRGIHEQYF	TGTGCCACCAGCAAAGACAGGGGAATCCACGAGCAGTACTTC
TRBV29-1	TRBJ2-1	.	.	CSVHTDYNEQFF	TGCAGCGTTCATACGGACTACAATGAGCAGTTCTTC
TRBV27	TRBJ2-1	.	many	CASSLDWQHNEQFF	TGTGCCAGCAGTTTAGATTGGCAGCACAATGAGCAGTTCTTC
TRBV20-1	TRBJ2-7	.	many	CSARDPGKDRASYEQYF	TGCAGTGCTAGAGACCCTGGTAAAGACAGAGCTTCCTACGAGCAGTACTTC
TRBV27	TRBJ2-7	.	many	CASRPRTASYEQYF	TGTGCCAGCAGGCCTCGGACGGCCTCCTACGAGCAGTACTTC
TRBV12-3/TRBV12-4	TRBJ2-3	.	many	CASSMAGSSTDTQYF	TGTGCCAGCAGTATGGCGGGCAGCAGCACAGATACGCAGTATTTT
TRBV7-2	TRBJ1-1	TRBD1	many	CATRQGSSNTEAFF	TGTGCCACCAGACAGGGTTCCTCGAACACTGAAGCTTTCTTT
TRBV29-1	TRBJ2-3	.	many	CSVVGLPGDADTQYF	TGCAGCGTTGTGGGACTCCCGGGGGATGCAGATACGCAGTATTTT
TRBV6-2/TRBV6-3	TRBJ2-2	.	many	CASNGGTGELFF	TGTGCCAGCAACGGGGGTACCGGGGAGCTGTTTTTT
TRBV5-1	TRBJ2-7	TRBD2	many	CASSRHSGPTEQYF	TGCGCCAGCAGCCGTCATAGCGGGCCTACGGAGCAGTACTTC
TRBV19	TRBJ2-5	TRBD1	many	CASSARTGGETQYF	TGTGCCAGTAGTGCGAGGACAGGGGGCGAGACCCAGTACTTC
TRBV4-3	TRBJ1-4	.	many	CASSQIFGTGNEKLFF	TGCGCCAGCAGCCAAATATTCGGGACGGGTAATGAAAAACTGTTTTTT
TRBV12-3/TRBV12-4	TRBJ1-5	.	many	CASSSLGPVGDQPQHF	TGTGCCAGCAGTTCCCTGGGACCGGTTGGAGATCAGCCCCAGCATTTT
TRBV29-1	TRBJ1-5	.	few	CSVGGVSNQPQHF	TGCAGCGTTGGCGGTGTTAGCAATCAGCCCCAGCATTTT
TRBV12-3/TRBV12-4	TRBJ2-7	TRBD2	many	CASSLDSPAGVNYEQYF	TGTGCCAGCAGTTTAGACTCACCGGCGGGGGTTAACTACGAGCAGTACTTC
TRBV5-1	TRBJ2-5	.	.	CASSLTSLYQETQYF	TGCGCCAGCAGCTTGACTAGCTTGTACCAAGAGACCCAGTACTTC
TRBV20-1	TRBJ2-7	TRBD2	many	CSARTSLNNEQYF	TGCAGTGCTCGGACTAGCTTAAACAACGAGCAGTACTTC
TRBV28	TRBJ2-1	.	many	CASSVLLESYNEQFF	TGTGCCAGCAGTGTATTACTAGAATCCTACAATGAGCAGTTCTTC
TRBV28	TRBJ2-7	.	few	CASSVRGEFYEQYF	TGTGCCAGCAGCGTCCGGGGCGAATTCTACGAGCAGTACTTC
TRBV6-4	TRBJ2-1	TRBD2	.	CASSDGGGPYNEQFF	TGTGCCAGCAGTGACGGCGGGGGACCCTACAATGAGCAGTTCTTC
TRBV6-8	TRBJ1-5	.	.	CASSLSHF	TGTGCCAGCAGTCTCTCGCATTTT
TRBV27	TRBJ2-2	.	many	CASRNTGELFF	TGTGCCAGCAGAAACACCGGGGAGCTGTTTTTT
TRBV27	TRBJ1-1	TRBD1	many	CASSRGSDRPNTEAFF	TGTGCCAGCAGTCGAGGGTCGGACAGGCCGAACACTGAAGCTTTCTTT
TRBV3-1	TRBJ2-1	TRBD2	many	CASSQDGYRGLASNNEQFF	TGTGCCAGCAGCCAAGATGGATACCGAGGACTAGCGAGTAACAATGAGCAGTTCTTC
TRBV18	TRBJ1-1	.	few	CASSPAGKAFF	TGTGCCAGCTCACCGGCAGGGAAGGCTTTCTTT
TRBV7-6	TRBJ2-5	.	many	CASRLGETQYF	TGTGCCAGCAGGCTCGGAGAGACCCAGTACTTC
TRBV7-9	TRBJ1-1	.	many	CASDVLNPAFF	TGTGCCAGCGACGTGTTAAATCCAGCTTTCTTT
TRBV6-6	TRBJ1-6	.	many	CASSWGQGALNSPLHF	TGTGCCAGCAGTTGGGGTCAGGGAGCCCTAAATTCACCCCTCCACTTT
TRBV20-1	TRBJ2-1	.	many	CSARGLRREGDEQFF	TGCAGTGCTAGAGGATTGCGGAGGGAGGGGGATGAGCAGTTCTTC
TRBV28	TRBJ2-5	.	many	CASSFIEETQYF	TGTGCCAGCAGTTTCATCGAAGAGACCCAGTACTTC